Presented here are 32 T cell receptor beta chains from one specimen sequenced in a study of PD-L1 blockade in urothelial cancer. This table comes from immunoSEQ multiplex PCR, and its TCRdb copy is limited to in-frame clones, with some not included. The sample shows some 120,000 clones, roughly 91% of them seen only once. Specified time point: peripheral blood 6 weeks after treatment start. The sequencing used PBMCs, collected around atezolizumab (anti-PD-L1) treatment. These receptors were obtained from a man in his 60s with urothelial cancer.

The gene calls are TRBV6-4 and TRBJ1-1; 8 nucleotides align to TRBD1. V lost 0 bases to trimming and J lost 4 bases; unmatched junction nucleotides: 4. Germline loops: CDR1 MRHNA, CDR2 SNTAGT. This CDR3 is built from 15 residues. The DNA of the CDR3 is TGTGCCAGCAGTGACTCAGGACAGGGAGGCACTGAAGCTTTCTTT. Protein: CASSDSGQGGTEAFF.

This chain uses TRBV14 with TRBJ1-2, with D perhaps TRBD1 (5 bases). The CDR3 length is 14 residues. Trimming took 1 base from V and 6 from J, leaving 12 bases between them. Germline V lookup: CDR1 SGHDN, CDR2 FVKESK. CDR3 sequence reads: CASSQGDVRDGYTF. The DNA for the CDR3 is TGTGCCAGCAGCCAAGGAGATGTCAGGGATGGCTACACCTTC.

The chain has TRBV4-1 and TRBJ2-1; TRBD1 agrees at 10 bases. Losses at the gene ends were 4 bases for V and 5 bases for J; bases not matched to a gene: 8. The CDR3 is 16 amino acids. Per germline, CDR1 MGHRA and CDR2 YSYEKL. The CDR3 reads CASSPRDRGLNNEQFF. In nucleotides, the CDR3 is TGCGCCAGCAGCCCCCGGGACAGGGGACTCAACAATGAGCAGTTCTTC.

The chain joins TRBV6-5 to TRBJ1-2; TRBD1 is a possible D gene (5 bases). Germline CDR1 is MNHEY and CDR2 is SVGAGI. V lost 5 bases and J lost 4, with 17 bases in between. The CDR3 is made up of 15 amino acids. Here the CDR3 DNA reads TGTGCCAGCAGTCTAGTTCGGGGGTCGACCTATGGCTACACCTTC. Translation gives CASSLVRGSTYGYTF.

This rearrangement joins TRBV5-5 to TRBJ1-5, with 7 nucleotides matching TRBD1. This CDR3 region has 18 residues. Germline V CDR1 and CDR2: SGHKS, YYEKEE (reference sequence). Unmatched junction bases numbered 15, after V lost 4 bases and J lost 2 bases. Here the CDR3 reads CASSQWAGGGGGNQPQHF. Written as DNA, the CDR3 is TGTGCCAGCAGCCAGTGGGCAGGGGGAGGTGGTGGCAATCAGCCCCAGCATTTT.

CDR3 sequence (DNA): TGTGCCAGCCAAAGAGCCGGGAGTCCTTCAGGCGAGCAGTACTTC. It is translated as CASQRAGSPSGEQYF. V gene TRBV28 combines with J gene TRBJ2-7, with a tentative D call TRBD2 (6 bases). The CDR3 spans 15 residues. Germline assignment: CDR1 MDHEN and CDR2 SYDVKM. Trimming removed 8 bases at V and 6 bases at J, with 23 bases between.

This chain connects TRBV7-9 to TRBJ1-1; D might be TRBD1 (5 bases). In germline, CDR1 is SEHNR, CDR2 FQNEAQ (reference sequence). The CDR3 runs to 13 residues. Between the trimmed V and J ends, which lost 7 bases and 3 bases, there was a span of 12 bases. CDR3 sequence (DNA): TGTGCCAGCACTATCGAAGGGGACACTGAAGCTTTCTTT. This encodes CASTIEGDTEAFF.

This clone was seen at least ten times. The CDR3 nucleotides are TGCGCCAGCAGCTCTCAGGGGTATAACTATGGCTACACCTTC. As protein: CASSSQGYNYGYTF. This chain joins TRBV5-1 and TRBJ1-2; perhaps TRBD1 as D (6 bases). This CDR3 spans 14 amino acids. V was shortened by 3 bases and J by 1 base, with 10 bases between the two germline ends. Germline V CDR1 and CDR2: SGHRS, YFSETQ.

V gene TRBV28 combines with J gene TRBJ2-7; possible D gene TRBD2, 6 bases. Germline CDR1 MDHEN, CDR2 SYDVKM. The CDR3 covers 16 residues. With 6 bases removed from V and 0 bases from J, the gap between germline ends came to 18 bases. Here the CDR3 reads CASSQQSGTHSYEQYF. CDR3 nucleotides: TGTGCCAGCAGCCAACAGTCCGGGACTCACTCCTACGAGCAGTACTTC.

V and J are TRBV18 and TRBJ2-5, with TRBD1 matching over 8 bases. V was clipped by 6 bases and J by 4 bases; unmatched bases: 4. The CDR3 totals 13 residues. CDR1 is KGHSH, CDR2 LQKENI, per germline. This chain's CDR3 is CASSTGGSETQYF. The CDR3 nucleotides are TGTGCCAGCTCCACAGGGGGGTCAGAGACCCAGTACTTC.

The chain joins TRBV19 to TRBJ2-3; TRBD2 agrees at 8 bases. After removal of 1 base from V and 1 base from J, the junction contained 1 base not matched to a gene. The CDR3 length is 15 residues. Germline V gene data show CDR1 as LNHDA and CDR2 as SQIVND (reference sequence). The CDR3 loop is CASSIVSGGTDTQYF. CDR3 DNA sequence: TGTGCCAGTAGTATAGTTAGCGGGGGCACAGATACGCAGTATTTT.

The chain combines TRBV7-3 with TRBJ2-3; D perhaps matches TRBD2 (5 bases). The CDR3 contains 16 residues. V was clipped by 5 bases and J by 1 base, with 16 bases between them. The germline gives CDR1 SGHTA, CDR2 FQGTGA. CDR3 residues: CASSKHRGTGTDTQYF. CDR3 nucleotide sequence: TGTGCCAGCAGCAAGCATCGGGGAACAGGCACAGATACGCAGTATTTT.

The rearrangement uses TRBV6-1 and TRBJ2-7, with D possibly matching TRBD1 (5 bases). This CDR3 has 16 residues. The germline gives CDR1 MNHNS, CDR2 SASEGT. V lost 4 bases to trimming and J lost 5 bases, with 21 bases between them. CDR3 DNA sequence: TGTGCCAGCAGTGGTGGAGACGCCCAGGGCGTAAACGAGCAGTACTTC. It is translated as CASSGGDAQGVNEQYF.

The chain carries TRBV5-1 and TRBJ2-5, with 9 bases aligning to TRBD2. The CDR3 runs to 16 residues. Trimming cost V 6 bases and J 4 bases; bases outside gene matches: 13. Per the germline V gene, CDR1 is SGHRS and CDR2 is YFSETQ. CDR3 loop: CASTREAGGVGETQYF. Here the CDR3 DNA reads TGCGCCAGCACCCGAGAGGCGGGAGGGGTTGGAGAGACCCAGTACTTC.

The gene calls are TRBV4-3 and TRBJ1-6, with a possible D match to TRBD1 (6 bases). V was shortened by 2 bases and J by 5 bases, with 13 bases between the two germline ends. Germline V gene lookup returns CDR1 LGHNA and CDR2 YSLEER. The CDR3 extends over 16 amino acids. The CDR3 DNA reads TGCGCCAGCAGCCAATCCCCGGCAGGGGATAATTCACCCCTCCACTTT. Translation gives CASSQSPAGDNSPLHF.

This rearrangement joins TRBV7-5 to TRBJ2-3; the D call TRBD2 from the table was never checked on the DNA. TRBV7-5 is shown as a pseudogene. This CDR3 has 13 residues. The CDR3 spells CVTRLGHTDTQYF. The CDR3 DNA sequence: TGTGTCACTAGACTAGGCCACACAGATACGCAGTATTTT.

The J gene is TRBJ2-1, the V gene TRBV6-5; 8 positions match TRBD2. The CDR3 totals 14 residues. The germline V gene has CDR1 MNHEY and CDR2 SVGAGI. V lost 7 bases to trimming and J lost 4 bases; unmatched junction nucleotides: 6. The CDR3 sequence is CASTRREAYNEQFF. Written as DNA, the CDR3 is TGTGCCAGCACCCGGCGGGAGGCATACAATGAGCAGTTCTTC.

The chain joins TRBV5-5 to TRBJ2-2; D unclear. Trimming cost V 2 bases and J 7 bases, with 3 bases left between them. Germline lookup yields CDR1 SGHKS and CDR2 YYEKEE (reference sequence). The CDR3 length is 11 residues. The CDR3 region has the DNA TGTGCCAGCAGCTTCCTCGGGGAGCTGTTTTTT. This gives the protein CASSFLGELFF.

V is TRBV6-1 and J is TRBJ2-2, with 9 bases lining up with TRBD2. Germline V gene lookup returns CDR1 MNHNS and CDR2 SASEGT. This CDR3 is 17 amino acids long. Losses at the gene ends were 2 bases for V and 4 bases for J; bases not matched to a gene: 8. The CDR3 loop reads CASSESKLAGITGELFF. The CDR3 nucleotides are TGTGCCAGCAGTGAAAGTAAGCTAGCGGGAATCACCGGGGAGCTGTTTTTT.

V and J are TRBV4-3 and TRBJ2-3; 10 bases are shared with TRBD1. CDR1 and CDR2 (germline): LGHNA, YSLEER. With 4 bases clipped from V and 3 bases from J, the junction kept 4 bases outside the gene matches. There are 15 residues in the CDR3. CDR3 bases: TGCGCCAGCAGCCCCGGACAGGGGGAGACAGATACGCAGTATTTT. Its protein product is CASSPGQGETDTQYF.

The chain carries TRBV18 and TRBJ1-1; no definite D call. The CDR3 covers 14 residues. The V end lost 3 bases, the J end lost 5 bases, and 13 bases lay between the germline ends. The germline CDR1 and CDR2 sequences are KGHSH and LQKENI. The CDR3 DNA sequence: TGTGCCAGCTCACCGAGCAACGGAGGTACTGAAGCTTTCTTT. It codes for CASSPSNGGTEAFF.

V and J are TRBV14 and TRBJ2-2, with TRBD2 matching 7 bases. The CDR3 has 16 residues. Germline values: CDR1 SGHDN, CDR2 FVKESK. J lost 0 bases, V lost 4 bases, and 5 bases had no gene match. The CDR3 loop is CASSRLAGANTGELFF. The CDR3 DNA reads TGTGCCAGCAGCCGCCTTGCGGGAGCGAACACCGGGGAGCTGTTTTTT.

For the CDR3, the DNA is TGTGCCAGCAGCGAGTTGGGGGGGCGCGACAATGAGCAGTTCTTC. It specifies CASSELGGRDNEQFF. The chain uses TRBV9 and TRBJ2-1, with TRBD2 as a possible D gene (7 bases). V lost 3 bases to trimming and J lost 5 bases, with 15 bases between them. This CDR3 comprises 15 residues. CDR1 and CDR2 (germline): SGDLS, YYNGEE.

The J gene is TRBJ2-1, the V gene TRBV28; 7 bases align to TRBD1. This CDR3 is 15 amino acids long. Germline CDR1 is MDHEN and CDR2 is SYDVKM. The V and J ends lost 7 bases and 4 bases, in that order; junction bases with no gene match: 10. CDR3 protein: CASNSAGTAYNEQFF. As DNA, the CDR3 is TGTGCCAGCAACTCCGCCGGGACAGCTTACAATGAGCAGTTCTTC.

The chain uses TRBV18 and TRBJ1-1; 7 nucleotides align to TRBD1. The CDR3 has 14 amino acids. Germline loops: CDR1 KGHSH, CDR2 LQKENI. The V gene end was trimmed by 2 bases and the J gene end by 3 bases; junction bases not matched to a gene: 3. The CDR3 is CASSPNRGDTEAFF. In DNA, the CDR3 is TGTGCCAGCTCACCAAACAGGGGAGACACTGAAGCTTTCTTT.

The chain is built from TRBV28 and TRBJ1-2; weak D call: TRBD1 (5 bases). Per germline, CDR1 MDHEN and CDR2 SYDVKM. The germline V and J ends were trimmed by 5 bases and 5 bases, with 18 bases remaining between them. CDR3 length: 15 amino acids. The CDR3: CASSLGLSVGYGYTF. The CDR3 DNA is TGTGCCAGCAGTCTGGGACTCTCCGTAGGGTATGGCTACACCTTC.

The V call is TRBV5-8, the J call TRBJ2-3, with 10 bases lining up with TRBD1. Germline CDR1 and CDR2: SGHTS and YDEGEE. V shed 4 bases and J 2 bases; nucleotides not matched to a gene: 7. The CDR3 loop spans 16 amino acids. The CDR3 protein is CASSLRQGAATDTQYF. CDR3 nucleotide sequence: TGTGCCAGCAGCCTCCGACAGGGGGCGGCCACAGATACGCAGTATTTT.

This chain connects TRBV18 to TRBJ1-1; D perhaps matches TRBD1 (6 bases). Trimming shortened V by 0 bases and J by 7 bases, and 21 bases separated the two germline ends. This CDR3 contains 17 residues. Germline V gives CDR1 KGHSH, CDR2 LQKENI. The CDR3 protein is CASSPPAQGWGGYEAFF. CDR3 in DNA: TGTGCCAGCTCACCACCTGCACAGGGTTGGGGAGGGTATGAAGCTTTCTTT.

The chain joins TRBV18 to TRBJ2-3; no reliable D call. This CDR3 is 15 amino acids long. With 4 bases removed from V and 0 bases from J, the gap between germline ends came to 11 bases. Germline values: CDR1 KGHSH, CDR2 LQKENI. CDR3 region: CASSLDSFSTDTQYF. The CDR3 DNA reads TGTGCCAGCTCACTCGACTCCTTTAGCACAGATACGCAGTATTTT.

The chain has TRBV21-1 and TRBJ2-1; the table's D gene call, TRBD2, was not cross checked with the DNA. TRBV21-1 is a recognized pseudogene. The CDR3 has 16 residues. The CDR3 bases are TGTGCCAGCAGCAAAGTCCGAGCGGGGGGGGGCAATGAGCAGTTCTTC. Translating gives CASSKVRAGGGNEQFF.

CDR3 DNA sequence: TGTGCCAGCAGCCTTTATTCGGAGTCAGCCCAGCATTTT. As protein: CASSLYSESAQHF. The V call is TRBV6-1, the J call TRBJ1-5; D is ambiguous. The CDR3 loop spans 13 amino acids. CDR1 MNHNS and CDR2 SASEGT come from the germline V gene. Trimming took 6 bases from V and 11 from J, leaving 17 bases between them.

The V call is TRBV11-2, the J call TRBJ1-1; D may be TRBD1 (6 bases). CDR3 length: 15 residues. Germline CDR1 is SGHAT and CDR2 is FQNNGV. The V end was cut by 6 bases, the J end by 4 bases, with 18 bases between. The CDR3 nucleotides are TGTGCCAGCAGTCAGGCTGGGGGGGCTCCCACTGAAGCTTTCTTT. Its protein is CASSQAGGAPTEAFF. Combining the CDR3 with reference TRBV11-2 and TRBJ1-1 gives the whole variable domain EAGVAQSPRYKIIEKRQSVAFWCNPISGHATLYWYQQILGQGPKLLIQFQNNGVVDDSQLPKDRFSAERLKGVDSTLKIQPAKLEDSAVYLCASSQAGGAPTEAFFGQGTRLTVV.